This is a list of T cell receptor beta chains from one sample in a study of blood T cell repertoires in COVID-19. The repertoire was sequenced with immunoSEQ multiplex PCR; TCRdb's copy has only in-frame clones and lacks some. The table records about 160,000 clones, 92% of them present only once. Sequences were obtained from peripheral blood. Every receptor here comes from a man under 40 with COVID-19, enrolled during active disease. Both conserved end residues are part of each CDR3. Each record gives: CDR3 protein, CDR3 DNA, J gene, clone size, D gene, V gene. The D gene is left open where the match is weak. Size tells how often a clone was seen (once, few, many) or the class of an expanded clone, and some rows leave it out.

CDR3: CASSPQRVGTENGYTF; DNA: TGTGCCAGCTCACCACAGAGGGTCGGCACCGAGAATGGCTACACCTTC; J: TRBJ1-2; size: NA; D: NA; V: TRBV18
CDR3: CASSLRVLNTEAFF; DNA: TGCGCCAGCAGCCTCCGGGTGTTGAACACTGAAGCTTTCTTT; J: TRBJ1-1; size: NA; D: NA; V: TRBV4-3
CDR3: CASSPNWGGTEAFF; DNA: TGTGCCAGCAGTCCCAATTGGGGGGGGACTGAAGCTTTCTTT; J: TRBJ1-1; size: few; D: NA; V: TRBV28
CDR3: CASSPGQAFNEKLFF; DNA: TGCGCCAGCAGCCCGGGACAGGCGTTTAATGAAAAACTGTTTTTT; J: TRBJ1-4; size: NA; D: TRBD1; V: TRBV4-3
CDR3: CASSPTGGNNQPQHF; DNA: TGTGCCAGCTCACCGACAGGGGGTAATAATCAGCCCCAGCATTTT; J: TRBJ1-5; size: NA; D: TRBD1; V: TRBV18
CDR3: CASSLRGDRTGNTIYF; DNA: TGTGCCAGCAGCTTACGAGGGGACAGGACTGGAAACACCATATATTTT; J: TRBJ1-3; size: NA; D: TRBD1; V: TRBV5-5
CDR3: CASSNRQDRGLLTYGYTF; DNA: TGTGCCAGCTCAAACCGGCAGGACAGGGGACTTCTAACGTATGGCTACACCTTC; J: TRBJ1-2; size: NA; D: TRBD1; V: TRBV18
CDR3: CASSRTSGRDEQYF; DNA: TGTGCCAGCAGTAGAACTAGCGGGAGGGATGAGCAGTACTTC; J: TRBJ2-7; size: once; D: TRBD2; V: TRBV6-2/TRBV6-3
CDR3: CASSQVGDLKEQFF; DNA: TGTGCCAGCAGCCAAGTCGGAGACTTGAAGGAGCAGTTCTTC; J: TRBJ2-1; size: NA; D: NA; V: TRBV3-1/TRBV3-2
CDR3: CASSLASQGSDIQYF; DNA: TGTGCCAGCAGCTTGGCCTCGCAGGGTTCGGACATTCAGTACTTC; J: TRBJ2-4; size: NA; D: NA; V: TRBV5-4
CDR3: CASSLPITGTHYGYTF; DNA: TGTGCCAGCAGCTTACCAATTACAGGAACTCACTATGGCTACACCTTC; J: TRBJ1-2; size: NA; D: NA; V: TRBV7-2
CDR3: CASSPWTGMNTEAFF; DNA: TGCGCCAGCAGCCCATGGACAGGAATGAACACTGAAGCTTTCTTT; J: TRBJ1-1; size: NA; D: TRBD1; V: TRBV5-1
CDR3: CASSPPANSGNTIYF; DNA: TGTGCCAGCTCACCACCGGCCAACTCTGGAAACACCATATATTTT; J: TRBJ1-3; size: NA; D: NA; V: TRBV18
CDR3: CASSPPSGLAGFVEQFF; DNA: TGTGCCAGCTCACCCCCCTCCGGGCTAGCGGGTTTCGTTGAGCAGTTCTTC; J: TRBJ2-1; size: NA; D: TRBD2; V: TRBV18
CDR3: CASSLEGGYTEAFF; DNA: TGCGCCAGCAGCTTGGAGGGGGGGTACACTGAAGCTTTCTTT; J: TRBJ1-1; size: NA; D: NA; V: TRBV5-1
CDR3: CASRGQDSYEQYF; DNA: TGTGCCAGCAGAGGACAGGACTCCTACGAGCAGTACTTC; J: TRBJ2-7; size: NA; D: TRBD1; V: TRBV6-6
CDR3: CASSEREVQNSNQPQHF; DNA: TGTGCCAGCAGCGAACGGGAGGTTCAGAATAGCAATCAGCCCCAGCATTTT; J: TRBJ1-5; size: NA; D: NA; V: TRBV21-1
CDR3: CASSFGPGVAYGYTF; DNA: TGTGCCAGCAGTTTTGGTCCAGGGGTGGCTTATGGCTACACCTTC; J: TRBJ1-2; size: NA; D: NA; V: TRBV28
CDR3: CASKVQGDWGTEAFF; DNA: TGTGCCAGCAAGGTACAGGGCGACTGGGGCACTGAAGCTTTCTTT; J: TRBJ1-1; size: NA; D: NA; V: TRBV28
CDR3: CASSQRDRGDYGYTF; DNA: TGTGCCAGCAGCCAACGGGACAGGGGGGACTATGGCTACACCTTC; J: TRBJ1-2; size: once; D: TRBD1; V: TRBV3-1/TRBV3-2
CDR3: CASSPGGTEAFF; DNA: TGTGCCAGCAGCCCGGGGGGAACTGAAGCTTTCTTT; J: TRBJ1-1; size: NA; D: NA; V: TRBV5-5
CDR3: CASSQIYLQGPYEQYF; DNA: TGTGCCAGCTCCCAAATATATTTACAGGGTCCCTACGAGCAGTACTTC; J: TRBJ2-7; size: NA; D: NA; V: TRBV18
CDR3: CATSAHGGVEQYF; DNA: TGTGCCACCAGTGCCCACGGGGGGGTCGAGCAGTACTTC; J: TRBJ2-7; size: NA; D: TRBD2; V: TRBV24-1
CDR3: CASSYSKKANRGTEAFF; DNA: TGTGCCAGCAGTTACTCGAAGAAGGCTAACAGGGGCACTGAAGCTTTCTTT; J: TRBJ1-1; size: NA; D: TRBD1; V: TRBV6-2/TRBV6-3
CDR3: CASSPDRGYGYTF; DNA: TGTGCCAGCTCACCGGACAGGGGCTATGGCTACACCTTC; J: TRBJ1-2; size: NA; D: TRBD1; V: TRBV18
CDR3: CASSEMTGGFKNIQYF; DNA: TGTGCCAGTAGTGAAATGACAGGGGGCTTCAAAAACATTCAGTACTTC; J: TRBJ2-4; size: NA; D: TRBD1; V: TRBV19
CDR3: CASSMWDSWDTEAFF; DNA: TGTGCCAGTAGTATGTGGGACTCTTGGGACACTGAAGCTTTCTTT; J: TRBJ1-1; size: NA; D: NA; V: TRBV19
CDR3: CASSLWGRWSEKLFF; DNA: TGTGCCAGCAGCTTGTGGGGGCGCTGGAGTGAAAAACTGTTTTTT; J: TRBJ1-4; size: NA; D: NA; V: TRBV5-4
CDR3: CASSGQTNYGYTF; DNA: TGTGCCAGCTCCGGACAGACTAACTATGGCTACACCTTC; J: TRBJ1-2; size: NA; D: NA; V: TRBV18
CDR3: CASSPRTGYSTHGYTF; DNA: TGTGCCAGCAGCCCCCGGACAGGGTATTCCACCCATGGCTACACCTTC; J: TRBJ1-2; size: NA; D: TRBD1; V: TRBV7-2
CDR3: CASSLLGQGEQYF; DNA: TGTGCCAGCAGCCTACTGGGACAGGGCGAGCAGTACTTC; J: TRBJ2-7; size: few; D: TRBD1; V: TRBV7-2
CDR3: CAGSTGTPSNQPQHF; DNA: TGTGCCGGGTCAACAGGGACCCCCAGCAATCAGCCCCAGCATTTT; J: TRBJ1-5; size: NA; D: NA; V: TRBV2
CDR3: CASQLRGSTDTQYF; DNA: TGTGCCAGCCAGCTCAGGGGGAGCACAGATACGCAGTATTTT; J: TRBJ2-3; size: NA; D: TRBD1; V: TRBV2
CDR3: CASSQGQGTTGELFF; DNA: TGTGCCAGCAGCCAAGGACAGGGGACCACCGGGGAGCTGTTTTTT; J: TRBJ2-2; size: NA; D: TRBD1; V: TRBV3-1/TRBV3-2
CDR3: CASSQRGFRGTGELFF; DNA: TGTGCCAGCAGCCAAAGGGGCTTTAGGGGGACCGGGGAGCTGTTTTTT; J: TRBJ2-2; size: NA; D: NA; V: TRBV3-1/TRBV3-2
CDR3: CASSLTVVSYEQYF; DNA: TGTGCCAGCAGCTTGACAGTAGTATCCTACGAGCAGTACTTC; J: TRBJ2-7; size: NA; D: NA; V: TRBV7-2
CDR3: CASTLSGGNYNEQFF; DNA: TGTGCCAGCACCCTTAGCGGGGGAAACTACAATGAGCAGTTCTTC; J: TRBJ2-1; size: NA; D: TRBD2; V: TRBV6-5
CDR3: CASRTSFRGDTQYF; DNA: TGTGCCAGCAGGACCTCCTTTCGGGGAGATACGCAGTATTTT; J: TRBJ2-3; size: NA; D: NA; V: TRBV7-2
CDR3: CASRDRGGHLHF; DNA: TGTGCCAGCAGGGACAGAGGAGGCCACCTCCACTTT; J: TRBJ1-6; size: NA; D: NA; V: TRBV27
CDR3: CASSPGLAAAYEQYF; DNA: TGTGCCAGCTCGCCGGGACTAGCGGCGGCCTACGAGCAGTACTTC; J: TRBJ2-7; size: NA; D: TRBD2; V: TRBV18
CDR3: CASKTESYEQYF; DNA: TGTGCCAGTAAGACAGAATCCTACGAGCAGTACTTC; J: TRBJ2-7; size: NA; D: NA; V: TRBV6-6
CDR3: CASSVGGKPNQPQHF; DNA: TGTGCCAGCAGCGTAGGCGGAAAACCCAATCAGCCCCAGCATTTT; J: TRBJ1-5; size: NA; D: NA; V: TRBV9
CDR3: CSVRTGMNTGELFF; DNA: TGCAGCGTGCGGACAGGGATGAACACCGGGGAGCTGTTTTTT; J: TRBJ2-2; size: NA; D: TRBD1; V: TRBV29-1
CDR3: CASSLASGNNEQFF; DNA: TGTGCCAGCAGTTTAGCTAGCGGCAACAATGAGCAGTTCTTC; J: TRBJ2-1; size: NA; D: TRBD2; V: TRBV28
CDR3: CASRQQGGAETQYF; DNA: TGTGCCAGCAGACAACAGGGGGGGGCAGAGACCCAGTACTTC; J: TRBJ2-5; size: NA; D: NA; V: TRBV27
CDR3: CASSLFAGISYEQYF; DNA: TGTGCCAGCAGCTTATTCGCGGGGATCTCCTACGAGCAGTACTTC; J: TRBJ2-7; size: NA; D: NA; V: TRBV7-2
CDR3: CASSPGTGGGTGELFF; DNA: TGTGCCAGCAGCCCCGGGACAGGGGGCGGCACCGGGGAGCTGTTTTTT; J: TRBJ2-2; size: NA; D: TRBD1; V: TRBV7-9
CDR3: CASAPRQGGTEAFF; DNA: TGTGCTAGTGCCCCACGACAGGGAGGCACTGAAGCTTTCTTT; J: TRBJ1-1; size: NA; D: TRBD1; V: TRBV12-5
CDR3: CAIGTGVKNTEAFF; DNA: TGTGCCATTGGGACAGGGGTGAAGAACACTGAAGCTTTCTTT; J: TRBJ1-1; size: NA; D: TRBD1; V: TRBV10-3
CDR3: CASSEALGTGTGGSGGGNTIYF; DNA: TGTGCCAGCAGTGAAGCGCTAGGAACCGGGACAGGGGGCTCGGGCGGTGGAAACACCATATATTTT; J: TRBJ1-3; size: once; D: TRBD1; V: TRBV2
CDR3: CASSQRSDSYEQYF; DNA: TGTGCCAGCAGCCAGCGTTCGGACTCCTACGAGCAGTACTTC; J: TRBJ2-7; size: many; D: NA; V: TRBV28
CDR3: CASSLTWKETQYF; DNA: TGTGCCAGCAGTCTGACATGGAAAGAGACCCAGTACTTC; J: TRBJ2-5; size: NA; D: NA; V: TRBV6-4
CDR3: CASSFHSQSSYEQYF; DNA: TGCGCCAGCAGCTTCCACTCACAGAGCTCCTACGAGCAGTACTTC; J: TRBJ2-7; size: NA; D: NA; V: TRBV5-1